This entry lists 16 T cell receptor beta chains sequenced from one sample in a study of PD-1 blockade in classical Hodgkin lymphoma. Profiling relied on immunoSEQ multiplex PCR, and the TCRdb table lists in-frame clones only, not all of them. The table includes 9,500 to 15,000 clones, roughly 80% detected once. All patients experienced relapse after autologous stem cell transplantation, and brentuximab vedotin exposure was variable. Purification of CD4+ T cells from thawed PBMCs was performed via magnetic negative selection. The sample was CD4+ T cells from blood, taken at baseline. The receptors come from a human donor with classical Hodgkin lymphoma.

The table lists this clone with a few counts. CDR3 DNA: TGTGCCAGCAGCCCCCGACAGCTCTCTGGAAACACCATATATTTT. It is translated as CASSPRQLSGNTIYF. The V call is TRBV7-9, the J call TRBJ1-3; weak D call: TRBD1 (5 bases). The CDR3 length is 15 residues. Trimming shortened V by 5 bases and J by 0 bases, and 11 bases separated the two germline ends. Germline lookup yields CDR1 SEHNR and CDR2 FQNEAQ (reference sequence).

This chain links TRBV29-1 with TRBJ1-5; no firm D call. The CDR3 sequence is 13 residues long. CDR1 and CDR2 from the germline V gene are SQVTM and ANQGSEA. V was pared by 4 bases and J by 6 bases, with 13 bases between. CDR3 sequence (DNA): TGCAGCGTTGTGAGGGTTGTGGGTCAGCCCCAGCATTTT. Translating it yields CSVVRVVGQPQHF.

The CDR3 region is CASSEQGAHPNEQFF. The CDR3 region has the DNA TGTGCCAGCAGTGAACAGGGGGCGCACCCGAATGAGCAGTTCTTC. The J gene is TRBJ2-1, the V gene TRBV2; the match to TRBD1 covers 8 bases. V shed 2 bases and J 7 bases; nucleotides not matched to a gene: 7. The CDR3 runs to 15 residues. Per the germline V gene, CDR1 is SNHLY and CDR2 is FYNNEI.

The V call is TRBV2, the J call TRBJ1-4; 8 nucleotides line up with TRBD1. In germline, CDR1 is SNHLY, CDR2 FYNNEI. The CDR3 loop spans 15 amino acids. J was trimmed by 4 bases and V by 4 bases; bases with no gene match: 5. The CDR3, as DNA: TGTGCCAGCAGTGGGCGGACAGGGAATAATGAAAAACTGTTTTTT. It is translated as CASSGRTGNNEKLFF.

The gene calls are TRBV28 and TRBJ1-1, with D possibly TRBD1 on 5 matching bases. The V end lost 6 bases, the J end lost 5 bases, and 13 bases lay between the germline ends. Per the germline V gene, CDR1 is MDHEN and CDR2 is SYDVKM. The CDR3 extends over 13 amino acids. The CDR3 spells CASSHGGDTEAFF. CDR3 nucleotide sequence: TGTGCCAGCAGCCATGGGGGGGATACTGAAGCTTTCTTT.

The chain has TRBV5-4 and TRBJ2-5; D perhaps matches TRBD2 (5 bases). Trimming shortened V by 3 bases and J by 1 base, and 7 bases separated the two germline ends. CDR1 is SGHNT and CDR2 is YYREEE in the germline V gene (reference sequence). The CDR3 has 13 residues. CDR3 nucleotides: TGTGCCAGCAGCTCGGACTTCCAAGAGACCCAGTACTTC. It translates to CASSSDFQETQYF.

The genes are TRBV4-3 and TRBJ2-4, with 10 bases lining up with TRBD2. CDR1 is LGHNA and CDR2 is YSLEER in the germline V gene. The CDR3 contains 14 residues. V lost 3 bases and J lost 7; bases outside the gene matches: 3. The CDR3 nucleotides read TGCGCCAGCAGCCAGAGCGGGGGGGCCAACATTCAGTACTTC. Translating it yields CASSQSGGANIQYF.

The gene calls are TRBV1 and TRBJ2-5; TRBD2, the table's D call, was not compared with the DNA. TRBV1 is marked as a pseudogene. This CDR3 is built from 16 residues. DNA of the CDR3: TGCACCAGCAGCCAAGAATCACCGGCGGGGCAAGAGACCCAGTACTTC. It codes for CTSSQESPAGQETQYF.

The chain uses TRBV28 and TRBJ1-5; tentative D call: TRBD1 (5 bases). CDR1 is MDHEN, CDR2 SYDVKM, per germline. The ends were cut back, 1 base at V and 9 bases at J, with 13 bases in the middle. This CDR3 is built from 14 residues. CDR3 bases: TGTGCCAGCAGTTTATACGGGGCCCCGGGGCCCCAGCATTTT. Translated: CASSLYGAPGPQHF.

This clone was seen a few times. CDR3 sequence (DNA): TGTGCCAGCTCACCAGGACAGGGCGTCGTGGACATTCAGTACTTC. It codes for CASSPGQGVVDIQYF. The chain combines TRBV18 with TRBJ2-4; 8 bases match TRBD1. Looked up from germline, CDR1 is KGHSH and CDR2 is LQKENI. The V gene end was trimmed by 2 bases and the J gene end by 8 bases; junction bases not matched to a gene: 8. CDR3 length: 15 amino acids.

This chain connects TRBV7-9 to TRBJ2-7; TRBD1 matches at 8 bases. The V gene's germline CDR1 is SEHNR and CDR2 FQNEAQ (reference sequence). V lost 4 bases to trimming and J lost 3 bases; unmatched junction nucleotides: 8. The CDR3 covers 15 residues. CDR3 nucleotide sequence: TGTGCCAGCAGCTCCTCTCAGGGGGCTCACTACGAGCAGTACTTC. Its protein is CASSSSQGAHYEQYF.

The CDR3 DNA sequence: TGCGCCAGCAGCTTGGGAGAGGAGGTCTACGAGCAGTACTTC. As protein: CASSLGEEVYEQYF. The chain is built from TRBV5-1 and TRBJ2-7; D is possibly TRBD2 (5 bases). Germline-derived CDR1 and CDR2 are SGHRS and YFSETQ. V dropped 0 bases and J dropped 3 bases, with 10 bases sitting between them. The CDR3 spans 14 residues.

This chain joins TRBV19 and TRBJ1-1; D is perhaps TRBD1 (5 bases). CDR3 length: 14 amino acids. Trimming removed 6 bases from V and 7 bases from J, with 18 bases in between. Per the germline V gene, CDR1 is LNHDA and CDR2 is SQIVND (reference sequence). The DNA for the CDR3 is TGTGCCAGTAGCCTAATGGGGGGGAAAATTGAAGCTTTCTTT. Protein sequence: CASSLMGGKIEAFF.

V gene TRBV7-2 combines with J gene TRBJ2-2; no firm D call. Per germline, CDR1 SGHTA and CDR2 FQGNSA. This CDR3 contains 14 residues. The V end was cut by 1 base, the J end by 4 bases, with 7 bases between. Here the CDR3 reads CASSLVAATGELFF. CDR3 bases: TGTGCCAGCAGCTTAGTGGCAGCCACCGGGGAGCTGTTTTTT.

The chain combines TRBV7-2 with TRBJ2-3; TRBD1 might be the D (6 bases). Germline V gene sequence: CDR1 SGHTA, CDR2 FQGNSA. The CDR3 runs to 16 residues. V was clipped by 3 bases and J by 1 base, with 14 bases between them. As DNA, the CDR3 is TGTGCCAGCAGCTTTCAACCGGCAGGGGGCACAGATACGCAGTATTTT. Translated: CASSFQPAGGTDTQYF.

V is TRBV7-3 and J is TRBJ1-1; 7 bases align to TRBD1. The CDR3 contains 12 residues. In germline, CDR1 is SGHTA, CDR2 FQGTGA. The CDR3 loop is CALGQVNTEAFF. CDR3 in DNA: TGTGCTCTTGGACAGGTGAACACTGAAGCTTTCTTT.